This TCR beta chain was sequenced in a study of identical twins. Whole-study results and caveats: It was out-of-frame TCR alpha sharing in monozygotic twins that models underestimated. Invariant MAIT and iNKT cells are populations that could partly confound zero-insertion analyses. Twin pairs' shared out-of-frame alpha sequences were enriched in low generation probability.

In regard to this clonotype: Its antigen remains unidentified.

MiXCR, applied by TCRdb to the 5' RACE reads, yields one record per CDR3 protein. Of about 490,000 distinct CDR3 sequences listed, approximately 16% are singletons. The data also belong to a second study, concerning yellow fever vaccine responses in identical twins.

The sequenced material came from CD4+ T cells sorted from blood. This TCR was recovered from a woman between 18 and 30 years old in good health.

In DNA, the CDR3 is TGTGCCAGCAGCGCCTCTAGCTCGGGTGAGCAGTTCTTC. The encoded protein is CASSASSSGEQFF. This chain links TRBV11-2 with TRBJ2-1; maybe TRBD2 (5 bases). V shed 5 bases and J shed 9 bases, with 14 bases lying between them. The CDR3 has 13 residues. Germline CDR1 is SGHAT and CDR2 is FQNNGV.